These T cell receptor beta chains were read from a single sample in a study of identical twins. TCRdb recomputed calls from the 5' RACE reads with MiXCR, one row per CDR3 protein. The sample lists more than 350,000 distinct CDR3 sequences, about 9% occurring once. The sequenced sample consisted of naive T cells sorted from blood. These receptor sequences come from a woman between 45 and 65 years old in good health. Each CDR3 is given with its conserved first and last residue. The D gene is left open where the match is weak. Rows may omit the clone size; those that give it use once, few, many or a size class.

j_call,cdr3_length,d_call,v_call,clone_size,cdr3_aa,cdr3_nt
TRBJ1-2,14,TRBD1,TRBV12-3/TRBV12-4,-,CASSLARGSYGYTF,TGTGCCAGCAGTTTAGCCAGGGGGTCCTATGGCTACACCTTC
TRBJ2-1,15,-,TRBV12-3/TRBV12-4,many,CASSLLLAIYNEQFF,TGTGCCAGCAGTTTATTATTGGCGATCTACAATGAGCAGTTCTTC
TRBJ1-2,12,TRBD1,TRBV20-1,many,CSARSGQGRNTF,TGCAGTGCTAGATCCGGACAGGGCCGGAACACCTTC
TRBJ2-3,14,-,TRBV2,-,CASSGSRPSDTQYF,TGTGCCAGCAGTGGTTCCCGTCCCTCGGATACGCAGTATTTT
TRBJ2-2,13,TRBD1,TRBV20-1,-,CSAQTGFDGELFF,TGCAGTGCTCAGACAGGGTTTGACGGGGAGCTGTTTTTT
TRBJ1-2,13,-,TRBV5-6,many,CASSLEGFYGYTF,TGTGCCAGCAGCTTGGAGGGATTCTATGGCTACACCTTC
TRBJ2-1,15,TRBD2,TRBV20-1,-,CSAIGLAGDYNEQFF,TGCAGTGCAATTGGACTAGCGGGGGACTACAATGAGCAGTTCTTC
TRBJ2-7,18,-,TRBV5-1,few,CASSLLRTAGTAGYEQYF,TGCGCCAGCAGCTTGTTGCGGACAGCAGGGACGGCGGGCTACGAGCAGTACTTC
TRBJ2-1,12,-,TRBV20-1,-,CSARAAYNEPFF,TGCAGTGCTAGAGCGGCCTACAATGAGCCGTTCTTC
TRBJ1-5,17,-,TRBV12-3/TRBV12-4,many,CASSQSGSAMGSQPQHF,TGTGCCAGCAGTCAGTCGGGGTCGGCGATGGGGAGTCAGCCCCAGCATTTT
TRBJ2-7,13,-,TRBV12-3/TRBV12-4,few,CASSTHRAGEQYF,TGTGCCAGCAGCACTCATCGGGCTGGCGAGCAGTACTTC
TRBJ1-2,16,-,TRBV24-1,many,CATSDPRVTTDYGYTF,TGTGCCACCAGTGACCCTCGGGTCACGACCGACTATGGCTACACCTTC
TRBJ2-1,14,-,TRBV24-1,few,CATSRGPPGNEQFF,TGTGCCACCAGCCGGGGACCCCCGGGGAATGAGCAGTTCTTC
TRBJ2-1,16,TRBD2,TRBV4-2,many,CASSQGTSGTYNEQFF,TGTGCCAGCAGCCAAGGGACTAGCGGGACCTACAATGAGCAGTTCTTC
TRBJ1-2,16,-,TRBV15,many,CATSSLIFGGIDGYTF,TGTGCCACCAGCAGTCTAATATTTGGGGGCATTGATGGCTACACCTTC
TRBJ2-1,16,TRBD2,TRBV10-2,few,CASSEPGLAGVNEQFF,TGCGCCAGCAGTGAACCGGGACTAGCGGGAGTTAATGAGCAGTTCTTC
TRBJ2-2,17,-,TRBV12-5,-,CASGLPRGSSTAGELFF,TGTGCTAGTGGTTTGCCACGAGGTAGCTCAACCGCCGGGGAGCTGTTTTTT
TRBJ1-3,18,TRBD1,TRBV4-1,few,CASSSRDSTMGSGNTIYF,TGCGCCAGCAGCTCCCGGGACAGCACGATGGGATCTGGAAACACCATATATTTT
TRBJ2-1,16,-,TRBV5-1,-,CASSLVTSTAYNEQFF,TGCGCCAGCAGCTTGGTTACTAGCACCGCCTACAATGAGCAGTTCTTC
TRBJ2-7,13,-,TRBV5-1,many,CASSLGQNYEQYF,TGCGCCAGCAGCTTGGGACAGAACTACGAGCAGTACTTC
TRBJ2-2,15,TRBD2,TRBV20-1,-,CSALLAGQNTGELFF,TGCAGTGCCCTACTAGCGGGTCAGAACACCGGGGAGCTGTTTTTT
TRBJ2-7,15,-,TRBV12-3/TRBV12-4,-,CASSLAGTGVHEQYF,TGTGCCAGCAGTTTAGCGGGGACCGGGGTACACGAGCAGTACTTC
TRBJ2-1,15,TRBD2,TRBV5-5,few,CASSLIAGTYNEQFF,TGTGCCAGCAGCTTGATAGCGGGTACCTACAATGAGCAGTTCTTC
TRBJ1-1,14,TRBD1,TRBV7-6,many,CASSLSGTGVGAFF,TGTGCCAGCAGCTTATCCGGGACAGGGGTCGGAGCTTTCTTT
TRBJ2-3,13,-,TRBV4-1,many,CASSQVQGDTQYF,TGCGCCAGCAGCCAAGTCCAAGGAGATACGCAGTATTTT
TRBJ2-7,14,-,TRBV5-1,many,CASSLASGRYEQYF,TGCGCCAGCAGCTTGGCCAGTGGTCGCTACGAGCAGTACTTC
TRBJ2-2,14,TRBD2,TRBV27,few,CASSEAGGNGELFF,TGTGCCAGCAGTGAAGCGGGAGGAAACGGGGAGCTGTTTTTT
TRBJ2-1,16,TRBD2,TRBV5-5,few,CASSRTSLRSYNEQFF,TGTGCCAGCAGCAGGACTAGCTTGCGCTCCTACAATGAGCAGTTCTTC
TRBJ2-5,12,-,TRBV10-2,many,CASSVTDETQYF,TGCGCCAGCAGTGTGACCGATGAGACCCAGTACTTC
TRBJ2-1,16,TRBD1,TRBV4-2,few,CASSPQAGGAVNEQFF,TGTGCCAGCAGCCCCCAGGCAGGGGGCGCGGTAAATGAGCAGTTCTTC
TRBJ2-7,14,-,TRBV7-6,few,CASSLVDKGSEQYF,TGTGCCAGCAGCTTAGTCGACAAGGGAAGCGAGCAGTACTTC
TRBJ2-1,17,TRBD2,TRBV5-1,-,CASSLYSSGSSYNEQFF,TGCGCCAGCAGCTTGTATTCTAGCGGGAGCTCCTACAATGAGCAGTTCTTC
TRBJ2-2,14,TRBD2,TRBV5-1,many,CASRGLAGDRELFF,TGCGCCAGCCGCGGACTAGCGGGAGACCGGGAGCTGTTTTTT
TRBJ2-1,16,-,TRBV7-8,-,CASSLTRRRGNVWPFF,TGTGCCAGCAGCTTAACCCGTCGACGGGGGAACGTATGGCCGTTCTTC
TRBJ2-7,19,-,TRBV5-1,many,CASSLLVGTGTRFEYEQYF,TGCGCCAGCAGCCTACTTGTCGGGACAGGGACTAGATTTGAATACGAGCAGTACTTC
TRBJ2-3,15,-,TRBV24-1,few,CATSDFRRDGDTQYF,TGTGCCACCAGTGATTTTCGAAGGGATGGAGATACGCAGTATTTT
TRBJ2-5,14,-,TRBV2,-,CASSRPGNQETQYF,TGTGCCAGCAGTCGGCCAGGAAACCAAGAGACCCAGTACTTC
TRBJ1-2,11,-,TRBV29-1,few,CSVERGDWALF,TGCAGCGTTGAAAGGGGGGACTGGGCCCTTTTC
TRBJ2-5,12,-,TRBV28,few,CASISRTETQYF,TGTGCCAGCATCTCCCGCACCGAGACCCAGTACTTC
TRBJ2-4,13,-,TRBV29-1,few,CSVGSGVQNIQYF,TGCAGCGTGGGGAGCGGAGTCCAAAACATTCAGTACTTC
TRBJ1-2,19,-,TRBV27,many,CASSFIGRRDGRFNYGYTF,TGTGCCAGCAGTTTTATCGGGCGCCGGGACGGACGTTTTAACTATGGCTACACCTTC
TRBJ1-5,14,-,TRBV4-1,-,CASSRAGSNQPQHF,TGCGCCAGCAGCCGGGCTGGAAGCAATCAGCCCCAGCATTTT
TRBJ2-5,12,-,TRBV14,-,CASSQWRETQYF,TGTGCCAGCAGCCAGTGGAGGGAGACCCAGTACTTC
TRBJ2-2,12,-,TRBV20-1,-,CSATRDTGELFF,TGCAGTGCAACGCGGGATACGGGGGAGCTGTTTTTT
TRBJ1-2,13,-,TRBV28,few,CASTSGSFYGYTF,TGTGCCAGCACCTCGGGGAGCTTCTATGGCTACACCTTC
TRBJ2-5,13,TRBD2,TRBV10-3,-,CAARGSGSETQYF,TGTGCCGCCCGGGGTAGCGGGAGTGAGACCCAGTACTTC